What follows is one T cell receptor beta chain and its context. Antigen unknown. TCR beta VDJ and CDR3 were profiled, and genomic DNA was the template. TCRdb redid the calling of the reads with MiXCR, one entry per CDR3 protein. The sample contains more than 250,000 distinct CDR3 sequences, 45% to 70% of which appear only once. This entry belongs to a study of CD8+CD57+ T cells in acquired aplastic anemia. CDR1 is SGHTA and CDR2 is FQGTGA in the germline V gene. The V gene lost 2 bases and the J gene lost 7 bases, with 7 bases spanning the gap. The CDR3 contains 12 residues. The study, taken as a whole, reports: CD8+ Simpson's diversity did not differ significantly between patients and controls.

The sequenced sample was sorted CD4+, CD8+, or CD8+CD57+ T cells (not recorded which) from PBMCs. V is TRBV7-3 and J is TRBJ2-3; D is unclear. The clonotype originates from a human donor with severe aplastic anemia or a healthy control (not recorded which). The CDR3 DNA follows: TGTGCCAGCAGCTTACAAGGCCATACGCAGTATTTT. It is translated as CASSLQGHTQYF.